This passage covers 28 T cell receptor beta chains from one sample sequenced in a study of PD-1 blockade in classical Hodgkin lymphoma. Data came from immunoSEQ multiplex PCR; TCRdb stores just in-frame clones and leaves some out. The sample includes about 40,000 clones, almost 90% of them seen just once. With no exception, relapse followed autologous stem cell transplantation in all patients, and brentuximab vedotin exposure varied. The specimen comprised peripheral blood mononuclear cells (PBMCs), sampled before the second cycle of nivolumab. All receptors derive from a human donor with classical Hodgkin lymphoma.

The chain employs TRBV10-1 and TRBJ2-2, with TRBD2 matching 9 bases. The V gene's germline CDR1 is WNHNN and CDR2 SYGVQD (reference sequence). There are 15 residues in the CDR3. V lost 7 bases, J lost 5 bases, and 8 bases stayed unmatched. In nucleotides, the CDR3 is TGCGCCAGCACCGATAGCGGGAGAGGTACCGGGGAGCTGTTTTTT. Amino acid sequence: CASTDSGRGTGELFF.

The gene calls are TRBV28 and TRBJ2-1, with 12 bases identical to TRBD2. The germline CDR1 and CDR2 sequences are MDHEN and SYDVKM. The CDR3 has 14 residues. V was clipped by 3 bases and J by 10 bases; unmatched bases: 4. The CDR3 spells CASSFGLAGYEQFF. Written as DNA, the CDR3 is TGTGCCAGCAGTTTTGGACTAGCGGGATACGAGCAGTTCTTC.

The chain carries TRBV9 and TRBJ2-7, with D uncertain. The CDR3 is 15 amino acids. CDR1 SGDLS and CDR2 YYNGEE come from the germline V gene. The V end was cut by 0 bases, the J end by 3 bases, with 13 bases between. CDR3 residues: CASSVDALDYYEQYF. The CDR3 DNA reads TGTGCCAGCAGCGTAGATGCTCTAGATTACTACGAGCAGTACTTC.

This chain joins TRBV7-9 and TRBJ2-5; TRBD1 matches 7 bases. The length of the CDR3 is 15 residues. The ends lost 2 bases at V and 5 bases at J; junction bases unmatched: 8. Germline V gene lookup returns CDR1 SEHNR and CDR2 FQNEAQ (reference sequence). The CDR3 DNA is TGTGCCAGCAGCTTACAGGGGGTCTTTCATGAGACCCAGTACTTC. Translating gives CASSLQGVFHETQYF.

This clone was seen only once. V and J are TRBV5-6 and TRBJ2-7; 7 bases are a match to TRBD2. From germline, CDR1 is SGHDT and CDR2 YYEEEE. This CDR3 comprises 16 residues. J gave up 1 base and V 2 bases, and 9 bases lay outside the gene matches. The CDR3 sequence is CASSLAGPMVSYEQYF. The CDR3 nucleotides are TGTGCCAGCAGCTTAGCGGGACCGATGGTATCCTACGAGCAGTACTTC.

The rearrangement uses TRBV28 and TRBJ2-6, with D perhaps TRBD2 (6 bases). The CDR3 totals 15 residues. Per germline, CDR1 MDHEN and CDR2 SYDVKM. Trimming took 7 bases from V and 1 from J, leaving 11 bases between them. The CDR3 is CASTQGGSGANVLTF. The CDR3 DNA sequence: TGTGCCAGCACCCAAGGAGGGTCTGGGGCCAACGTCCTGACTTTC.

J is TRBJ2-5 and V is TRBV27; 9 bases line up with TRBD1. V shed 4 bases and J 5 bases; nucleotides not matched to a gene: 8. Per germline, CDR1 MNHEY and CDR2 SMNVEV (reference sequence). CDR3 length: 15 residues. CDR3 amino acids: CASSSPGQGIETQYF. The DNA for the CDR3 is TGTGCCAGCAGTTCCCCGGGACAGGGCATCGAGACCCAGTACTTC.

The chain links TRBV28 to TRBJ2-5, with a weak D call TRBD2 (6 bases). The CDR3 spans 17 residues. CDR1 and CDR2 (germline): MDHEN, SYDVKM. V lost 4 bases and J 1 base, leaving 19 bases between the germline ends. CDR3: CASSYSSLASPQETQYF. DNA of the CDR3: TGTGCCAGCAGTTATTCAAGCCTAGCGTCCCCCCAAGAGACCCAGTACTTC.

DNA of the CDR3: TGTGCCAGCACGGGCGGAAGCTCCTACAATGAGCAGTTCTTC. Its protein is CASTGGSSYNEQFF. The genes are TRBV7-8 and TRBJ2-1; D gene ambiguous. CDR1 is SGHVS, CDR2 FQNEAQ, per germline. The CDR3 runs 14 residues. The V gene lost 7 bases and the J gene lost 0 bases, with 10 bases spanning the gap.

The V and J genes are TRBV29-1 and TRBJ2-1; 7 bases agree with TRBD2. The CDR3 spans 13 residues. The germline CDR1 and CDR2 sequences are SQVTM and ANQGSEA. With 7 bases clipped from V and 8 bases from J, the junction kept 11 bases outside the gene matches. The CDR3: CSGAGVQRYEQFF. The CDR3 DNA reads TGCAGCGGCGCGGGGGTCCAGCGGTATGAGCAGTTCTTC.

The rearrangement joins TRBV7-9 to TRBJ1-4; D remains unclear. Trimming shortened V by 3 bases and J by 4 bases, and 15 bases separated the two germline ends. The CDR3 spans 16 residues. Germline V gene lookup returns CDR1 SEHNR and CDR2 FQNEAQ (reference sequence). This CDR3 reads CASSFPIGSFNEKLFF. The CDR3 DNA reads TGTGCCAGCAGCTTCCCCATAGGCAGCTTTAATGAAAAACTGTTTTTT. Complete variable domain (other parts from reference TRBV7-9 and TRBJ1-4): DTGVSQNPRHKITKRGQNVTFRCDPISEHNRLYWYRQTLGQGPEFLTYFQNEAQLEKSRLLSDRFSAERPKGSFSTLEIQRTEQGDSAMYLCASSFPIGSFNEKLFFGSGTQLSVL.

The chain recombines TRBV11-1 with TRBJ1-2; D unclear. There are 13 residues in the CDR3. Germline V lookup: CDR1 SGHAT, CDR2 FQDESV (reference sequence). V lost 3 bases to trimming and J lost 6 bases, with 11 bases between them. The CDR3 nucleotides are TGTGCCAGCAGCTTTAAGGACGGCAATGGCTACACCTTC. It encodes CASSFKDGNGYTF.

V usage is TRBV19 and J usage is TRBJ2-2, with 9 bases aligning to TRBD2. Per the germline V gene, CDR1 is LNHDA and CDR2 is SQIVND (reference sequence). The CDR3 spans 17 residues. The ends lost 3 bases at V and 5 bases at J; junction bases unmatched: 10. The CDR3 DNA sequence: TGTGCCAGTAGTATGTGGGGCGGGAGGGCCGGAACCGGGGAGCTGTTTTTT. Encoded protein: CASSMWGGRAGTGELFF.

The V call is TRBV30, the J call TRBJ2-7; 14 nucleotides agree with TRBD2. V shed 1 base, J shed 3 bases, and the junction held 17 bases outside the gene matches. Germline CDR1 reads GTSNPN; CDR2 reads SVGIG (reference sequence). This CDR3 contains 20 residues. CDR3 loop: CAWSGNWRLAGGRFVYEQYF. For the CDR3, the DNA is TGTGCCTGGAGTGGGAACTGGAGACTAGCGGGAGGGCGTTTCGTCTACGAGCAGTACTTC.

The V and J genes are TRBV4-1 and TRBJ2-3; D may be TRBD1 (6 bases). This CDR3 has 16 residues. The germline V and J ends were trimmed by 1 base and 3 bases, with 14 bases remaining between them. CDR1 MGHRA and CDR2 YSYEKL come from the germline V gene. CDR3 in amino acids: CASSQVLDRKTDTQYF. In nucleotides, the CDR3 is TGCGCCAGCAGCCAAGTTTTGGACAGAAAAACAGATACGCAGTATTTT.

The chain has TRBV15 and TRBJ2-6, with 9 bases lining up with TRBD1. From germline, CDR1 is LNHNV and CDR2 YYDKDF (reference sequence). The J segment lost 1 base and the V segment lost 2 bases, leaving 9 bases of the junction unmatched. This CDR3 comprises 19 residues. CDR3 protein: CATSRYRDRDLSGANVLTF. The CDR3 DNA is TGTGCCACCAGCAGATACCGGGACAGGGACCTGTCTGGGGCCAACGTCCTGACTTTC.

The chain has TRBV19 and TRBJ1-5, with unresolved D. Germline CDR1 reads LNHDA; CDR2 reads SQIVND (reference sequence). Trimming took 0 bases from V and 0 from J, leaving 9 bases between them. The CDR3 is 16 amino acids. The CDR3 protein is CASSIETFYSNQPQHF. In DNA, the CDR3 is TGTGCCAGTAGTATAGAGACGTTTTATAGCAATCAGCCCCAGCATTTT.

This chain joins TRBV30 and TRBJ2-2; D gene uncertain. Trimming shortened V by 0 bases and J by 5 bases, and 13 bases separated the two germline ends. The CDR3 is 15 amino acids. The germline V gene encodes CDR1 GTSNPN and CDR2 SVGIG (reference sequence). The CDR3 region is CAWSVRLGGTGELFF. The DNA for the CDR3 is TGTGCCTGGAGTGTACGGCTAGGTGGAACCGGGGAGCTGTTTTTT.

The chain recombines TRBV5-1 with TRBJ2-7; unclear D gene. From germline, CDR1 is SGHRS and CDR2 YFSETQ. CDR3 length equals 12 residues. V gave up 1 base and J gave up 7 bases, with 9 bases separating them. The DNA of the CDR3 is TGCGCCAGCAGCTTGCCAGCCTTGGAGCAGTACTTC. Its translation: CASSLPALEQYF.

This chain connects TRBV4-1 to TRBJ2-7, with TRBD1 matching over 7 bases. CDR3 length: 15 residues. The germline V gene has CDR1 MGHRA and CDR2 YSYEKL. V was pared by 1 base and J by 3 bases, with 6 bases of the junction left unmatched. In DNA, the CDR3 is TGCGCCAGCAGCCAAGCCCCGGGACAGCACTACGAGCAGTACTTC. It is translated as CASSQAPGQHYEQYF.

The chain links TRBV2 to TRBJ1-2; tentative D call: TRBD1 (6 bases). The V gene's germline CDR1 is SNHLY and CDR2 FYNNEI. This CDR3 is built from 16 residues. The germline V and J ends were trimmed by 4 bases and 4 bases, with 19 bases remaining between them. The CDR3 DNA reads TGTGCCAGCAGTGTACAGGGAGGGGAGCCTATCTATGGCTACACCTTC. This gives the protein CASSVQGGEPIYGYTF.

V usage is TRBV28 and J usage is TRBJ2-1, with 9 bases fitting TRBD2. J gave up 2 bases and V 2 bases, and 4 bases lay outside the gene matches. Germline V gene data show CDR1 as MDHEN and CDR2 as SYDVKM. The CDR3 spans 16 residues. Here the CDR3 DNA reads TGTGCCAGCAGTTTAATGGGACTAGCCGCCTACAATGAGCAGTTCTTC. Translated: CASSLMGLAAYNEQFF.

J is TRBJ2-5 and V is TRBV5-1; TRBD1 matches at 9 bases. CDR1 SGHRS and CDR2 YFSETQ come from the germline V gene. This CDR3 comprises 15 residues. After removal of 1 base from V and 10 bases from J, the junction contained 11 bases not matched to a gene. The CDR3 is CASSLSSGTGMLQYF. CDR3 sequence (DNA): TGCGCCAGCAGCTTGAGCAGCGGGACAGGGATGCTCCAGTACTTC.

This chain connects TRBV18 to TRBJ2-5; D ambiguous. Trimming removed 3 bases from V and 4 bases from J, with 15 bases in between. CDR1 KGHSH and CDR2 LQKENI come from the germline V gene. This CDR3 is built from 15 residues. The CDR3 loop is CASSPALGSGETQYF. CDR3 nucleotide sequence: TGTGCCAGCTCACCCGCTTTGGGGTCCGGAGAGACCCAGTACTTC.

The V and J genes are TRBV6-6 and TRBJ2-7, with 7 bases lining up with TRBD1. This CDR3 comprises 15 residues. The germline V gene has CDR1 MNHNY and CDR2 SVGAGI (reference sequence). V shed 2 bases and J 3 bases; nucleotides not matched to a gene: 7. The CDR3 region has the DNA TGTGCCAGCAGTTACGCGACAGGGAACTACTACGAGCAGTACTTC. It encodes CASSYATGNYYEQYF.

Comment on this clone: The germline gene is not matched at one end of the junction; a read error may be the cause. The chain recombines TRBV7-7 with TRBJ1-1; D remains unclear. This CDR3 contains 13 residues. Germline V lookup: CDR1 SSHAT, CDR2 FNYEAQ (reference sequence). CDR3 DNA sequence: TGTGCTAGCAGCCTCTCTGAGAACACTGAAGCTTTCTTT. Protein product: CASSLSENTEAFF.

The chain uses TRBV7-9 and TRBJ1-2; D is undetermined. The V and J ends lost 5 bases and 2 bases respectively, with 9 bases between them. Germline-derived CDR1 and CDR2 are SEHNR and FQNEAQ (reference sequence). The CDR3 is 13 amino acids. CDR3 sequence reads: CASSHDLNYGYTF. The DNA of the CDR3 is TGTGCCAGCAGCCATGATTTGAACTATGGCTACACCTTC. Full variable domain (remainder filled in from reference TRBV7-9 and TRBJ1-2): DTGVSQNPRHKITKRGQNVTFRCDPISEHNRLYWYRQTLGQGPEFLTYFQNEAQLEKSRLLSDRFSAERPKGSFSTLEIQRTEQGDSAMYLCASSHDLNYGYTFGSGTRLTVV.

The chain has TRBV9 and TRBJ2-2; 8 nucleotides line up with TRBD1. V shed 2 bases, J shed 4 bases, and the junction held 4 bases outside the gene matches. Germline assignment: CDR1 SGDLS and CDR2 YYNGEE. The CDR3 runs to 15 residues. CDR3 nucleotides: TGTGCCAGCAGCGTTCGGACAGGGTCCACCGGGGAGCTGTTTTTT. This codes for CASSVRTGSTGELFF.